The clone carrying this T cell receptor beta chain was counted ten times or more. Germline CDR1 reads LGHDT; CDR2 reads YNNKEL (reference sequence). The junction had 3 bases not matched to a gene; V was cut back by 5 bases and J by 1 base. CDR3 length equals 15 residues. A second PCR, run for roughly 7 to 11 cycles, used a sample-barcoded 5' primer plus a J-beta primer mix. Each cDNA molecule was tagged by a template-switch adaptor that had 12 random nucleotides. TCRdb analysed the 5' RACE reads with MiXCR anew, one entry per CDR3 protein. The table lists some 320,000 distinct CDR3 sequences, 25% to 30% of them singletons. This record belongs to a study of blood T cells in healthy people across ages. The donors, healthy Caucasians from Russia, were aged roughly 6 to 90. Donors gave roughly 9.1 milliliters of peripheral blood apiece.

This TCR was recovered from a woman in her 70s in good health. The chain is built from TRBV3-1 and TRBJ2-3; 10 nucleotides line up with TRBD2. The source material was blood. The CDR3 nucleotides are TGTGCCAGCAGCGTAAGCGGGAGGGGCACAGATACGCAGTATTTT. Encoded protein: CASSVSGRGTDTQYF.